The 30 T cell receptor beta chains reported below all come from one sample, sequenced in a study of cytomegalovirus exposure and HLA in healthy donors. Primers included in the PCR were 60 Vbeta and 13 Jbeta primers. Assay used: immunoSEQ multiplex PCR; TCRdb lists only in-frame clones, some missing. The table has some 190,000 clones, 76% seen once; the top ten hold 1.5% to 2%. The sample taken for sequencing was PBMCs. All receptors come from a man aged 18 to 35 in good health and CMV-seronegative.

CDR3 nucleotide sequence: TGTGCCAGCAGGCAGGGACAGGGCCCCACAGATACGCAGTATTTT. Amino acids: CASRQGQGPTDTQYF. This chain connects TRBV11-2 to TRBJ2-3; 9 nucleotides agree with TRBD1. The germline gives CDR1 SGHAT, CDR2 FQNNGV. Trimming cost V 6 bases and J 2 bases; bases outside gene matches: 6. The CDR3 has 15 amino acids. The entire variable domain, with the rest obtained from reference TRBV11-2 and TRBJ2-3, is as follows: EAGVAQSPRYKIIEKRQSVAFWCNPISGHATLYWYQQILGQGPKLLIQFQNNGVVDDSQLPKDRFSAERLKGVDSTLKIQPAKLEDSAVYLCASRQGQGPTDTQYFGPGTRLTVL.

V is TRBV5-1 and J is TRBJ2-1; 8 nucleotides match TRBD1. Germline CDR1 reads SGHRS; CDR2 reads YFSETQ. V trimming: 0 bases; J trimming: 2 bases; junction bases outside the gene matches: 1. This CDR3 is built from 15 residues. In nucleotides, the CDR3 is TGCGCCAGCAGCTTGGCACAGGGGGCCTACAATGAGCAGTTCTTC. Translated: CASSLAQGAYNEQFF.

The gene calls are TRBV11-3 and TRBJ2-1; 7 bases fit TRBD2. Germline CDR1 SGHNT, CDR2 YENEEA. This CDR3 is built from 15 residues. V gave up 2 bases and J gave up 9 bases; unmatched junction bases: 10. The CDR3 DNA sequence: TGTGCCAGCAGCTTAATTGGTAGCGGGCCAGCTGAGCAGTTCTTC. Encoded protein: CASSLIGSGPAEQFF.

This chain joins TRBV11-3 and TRBJ2-3, with 12 bases matching TRBD2. Trimming cost V 5 bases and J 2 bases; bases outside gene matches: 14. The CDR3 totals 19 residues. The germline gives CDR1 SGHNT, CDR2 YENEEA. CDR3 nucleotide sequence: TGTGCCAGCAGCCAGCGAGGACTAGCGGGGTGGGAACCCACAGATACGCAGTATTTT. It encodes CASSQRGLAGWEPTDTQYF.

This clone has only a few counts. The rearrangement joins TRBV6-4 to TRBJ2-7; tentative D call: TRBD2 (5 bases). The CDR3 loop spans 10 amino acids. The V end was cut by 8 bases, the J end by 11 bases, with 13 bases between. Looked up from germline, CDR1 is MRHNA and CDR2 is SNTAGT. For the CDR3, the DNA is TGTGCCAGCGCTGGAGGTAAGGAGTACTTC. Amino acid sequence: CASAGGKEYF.

This rearrangement joins TRBV21-1 to TRBJ1-6; the D segment call TRBD1 is taken from the table without a DNA check. TRBV21-1 is flagged as a pseudogene. This CDR3 has 19 residues. CDR3: CASSKDNSGTGGPNSPLHF. The CDR3 DNA is TGTGCCAGCAGCAAAGATAATTCCGGGACAGGGGGCCCAAATTCACCCCTCCACTTT.

This chain joins TRBV5-1 and TRBJ2-7; 7 nucleotides match TRBD1. Looked up from germline, CDR1 is SGHRS and CDR2 is YFSETQ. The CDR3 spans 17 residues. Losses at the gene ends were 2 bases for V and 3 bases for J; bases not matched to a gene: 14. CDR3 in amino acids: CASSFARDRVSHYEQYF. The CDR3 DNA is TGCGCCAGCAGCTTTGCCCGGGACAGAGTAAGTCACTACGAGCAGTACTTC.

The chain carries TRBV6-1 and TRBJ2-7, with 7 bases fitting TRBD1. The CDR3 contains 11 residues. The junction had 4 bases not matched to a gene; V was cut back by 11 bases and J by 3 bases. Germline lookup yields CDR1 MNHNS and CDR2 SASEGT. The CDR3 region is CALGQYYEQYF. The CDR3 DNA follows: TGTGCCCTGGGACAGTACTACGAGCAGTACTTC.

The chain recombines TRBV7-9 with TRBJ2-7, with 13 positions matching TRBD2. J lost 7 bases, V lost 5 bases, and 8 bases had no gene match. The CDR3 covers 15 residues. Per the germline V gene, CDR1 is SEHNR and CDR2 is FQNEAQ (reference sequence). The CDR3 bases are TGTGCCAGCAGCCCGCGGACTAGCGGGGGCCCTGAGCAGTACTTC. Its protein is CASSPRTSGGPEQYF.

This clone is a singleton in its sample. The rearrangement links TRBV11-2 to TRBJ1-2, with D tentatively TRBD1 (6 bases). Looked up from germline, CDR1 is SGHAT and CDR2 is FQNNGV. The CDR3 totals 17 residues. Trimming removed 7 bases from V and 2 bases from J, with 23 bases in between. The CDR3, as DNA: TGTGCCAGCACCCCCGAGGGGACACCCGGGAAAAACTATGGCTACACCTTC. Translating gives CASTPEGTPGKNYGYTF.

This chain links TRBV5-6 with TRBJ1-4; 7 bases are shared with TRBD1. Germline values: CDR1 SGHDT, CDR2 YYEEEE. The V and J ends lost 5 bases and 4 bases, in that order; junction bases with no gene match: 2. The CDR3 runs to 13 residues. DNA for the CDR3: TGTGCCAGCAGGGGGGACAGTAATGAAAAACTGTTTTTT. Amino acid sequence: CASRGDSNEKLFF.

With respect to this clone: A read error may produce the germline difference seen at one junction end. V gene TRBV7-7 combines with J gene TRBJ2-5; D is uncertain. Germline CDR1 and CDR2: SSHAT and FNYEAQ (reference sequence). The CDR3 is made up of 14 amino acids. The CDR3 reads CASSLGLGKETQYF. CDR3 DNA: TGTGCTAGCAGCTTAGGTCTGGGCAAGGAGACCCAGTACTTC.

CDR3 DNA sequence: TGTGCCAGCAGCTTAGTTAGTGCGGGGGCGAAGTCCTACGAGCAGTACTTC. Translation gives CASSLVSAGAKSYEQYF. The chain has TRBV7-2 and TRBJ2-5, with D possibly being TRBD2 (7 bases). The J call may be faulty, since TRBJ2-7 better matches the DNA end. Germline V CDR1 and CDR2: SGHTA, FQGNSA. CDR3 length equals 17 residues.

The chain carries TRBV6-1 and TRBJ1-5, with TRBD1 as a possible D gene (5 bases). Germline V CDR1 and CDR2: MNHNS, SASEGT. V was pared by 0 bases and J by 6 bases, with 12 bases between. This CDR3 spans 15 amino acids. The CDR3 bases are TGTGCCAGCAGTGAAGCGGGGGGACGTGGTCAGCCCCAGCATTTT. This translates into CASSEAGGRGQPQHF.

The chain combines TRBV11-3 with TRBJ2-1; 10 bases are shared with TRBD2. Germline V gene sequence: CDR1 SGHNT, CDR2 YENEEA. V gave up 1 base and J gave up 11 bases; unmatched junction bases: 11. The CDR3 runs to 16 residues. This CDR3 reads CASSLGSGGGWKQQFF. The CDR3 nucleotides read TGTGCCAGCAGCTTAGGGAGCGGGGGGGGCTGGAAGCAGCAGTTCTTC.

Written as DNA, the CDR3 is TGTGCCAGCAGTGTGGGGCAATGGAACACTGAAGCTTTCTTT. This sequence encodes CASSVGQWNTEAFF. The chain carries TRBV6-5 and TRBJ1-1, with D tentatively TRBD1 (5 bases). V shed 5 bases and J shed 1 base, with 11 bases lying between them. CDR1 is MNHEY, CDR2 SVGAGI, per germline. The CDR3 spans 14 residues.

The CDR3 here is CASSGPGQSNQPQHF. Written as DNA, the CDR3 is TGTGCCAGCAGTGGGCCCGGACAGAGCAATCAGCCCCAGCATTTT. The V call is TRBV2, the J call TRBJ1-5, with a weak D call TRBD1 (6 bases). The CDR3 loop spans 15 amino acids. V lost 4 bases and J lost 1, with 11 bases in between. CDR1 is SNHLY, CDR2 FYNNEI, per germline. Full variable domain (remainder filled in from reference TRBV2 and TRBJ1-5): EPEVTQTPSHQVTQMGQEVILRCVPISNHLYFYWYRQILGQKVEFLVSFYNNEISEKSEIFDDQFSVERPDGSNFTLKIRSTKLEDSAMYFCASSGPGQSNQPQHFGDGTRLSIL.

The chain has TRBV7-9 and TRBJ1-3, with D tentatively TRBD1 (5 bases). Germline CDR1 reads SEHNR; CDR2 reads FQNEAQ (reference sequence). Deletions cut 11 bases from V and 8 bases from J, with 13 bases between. The CDR3 loop spans 11 amino acids. CDR3 residues: CAGRRGDTIYF. The CDR3 nucleotides read TGTGCCGGCCGCCGGGGGGACACCATATATTTT.

This chain connects TRBV9 to TRBJ1-6, with D possibly matching TRBD1 (5 bases). The CDR3 consists of 14 residues. Germline CDR1 is SGDLS and CDR2 is YYNGEE. Trimming cost V 3 bases and J 7 bases, with 11 bases left between them. The CDR3 loop is CASSERQGNSPLHF. CDR3 DNA sequence: TGTGCCAGCAGCGAACGCCAGGGAAATTCACCCCTCCACTTT.

The genes are TRBV5-5 and TRBJ1-4; 12 positions agree with TRBD1. This CDR3 has 15 residues. The V segment lost 6 bases and the J segment 7 bases; nucleotides outside the gene matches: 7. Germline loops: CDR1 SGHKS, CDR2 YYEKEE (reference sequence). Here the CDR3 reads CASKGQGAVSEKLFF. The CDR3 DNA follows: TGTGCCAGCAAGGGACAGGGGGCGGTATCTGAAAAACTGTTTTTT.

V gene TRBV5-4 combines with J gene TRBJ2-2; TRBD2 agrees at 12 bases. Losses at the gene ends were 0 bases for V and 3 bases for J; bases not matched to a gene: 3. The germline V gene encodes CDR1 SGHNT and CDR2 YYREEE (reference sequence). The CDR3 is 17 residues long. Here the CDR3 reads CASSLASGRAHTGELFF. CDR3 nucleotides: TGTGCCAGCAGCTTGGCTAGCGGGAGGGCTCACACCGGGGAGCTGTTTTTT.

This rearrangement joins TRBV28 to TRBJ1-1, with 9 bases lining up with TRBD1. Germline values: CDR1 MDHEN, CDR2 SYDVKM. The CDR3 consists of 17 residues. With V trimmed by 2 bases and J by 1 base, 8 bases remained unmatched. In nucleotides, the CDR3 is TGTGCCAGCAGTTTAGTAACAGGGGGCTGGGGGAACACTGAAGCTTTCTTT. Translation: CASSLVTGGWGNTEAFF.

This clone was seen only a few times. J is TRBJ2-2 and V is TRBV7-9; 10 bases are shared with TRBD1. The germline gives CDR1 SEHNR, CDR2 FQNEAQ (reference sequence). The CDR3 length is 16 residues. V was clipped by 5 bases and J by 6 bases; unmatched bases: 9. As DNA, the CDR3 is TGTGCCAGCAGCCATATCGGGACAGGGGAACCCGGGGAGCTGTTTTTT. Amino acid sequence: CASSHIGTGEPGELFF.

Points on this clone: This specimen includes other DNA sequences encoding the same CDR3. The genes are TRBV7-3 and TRBJ2-3; 11 bases align to TRBD2. The CDR3 totals 16 residues. CDR1 is SGHTA and CDR2 is FQGTGA in the germline V gene. V lost 5 bases and J lost 6; bases outside the gene matches: 10. This CDR3 reads CASSPSLAGGLDTQYF. Written as DNA, the CDR3 is TGTGCCAGCAGCCCTTCCCTAGCGGGAGGTCTGGATACGCAGTATTTT.

Comment on this clone: Other DNA sequences in the same sample also yield this CDR3. This chain joins TRBV25-1 and TRBJ2-3; no clear D gene. Germline V gives CDR1 MGHDK, CDR2 SYGVNS. The CDR3 sequence is 13 residues long. The V and J ends lost 4 bases and 1 base respectively, with 6 bases between them. This CDR3 reads CASSVTGTDTQYF. CDR3 coding DNA: TGTGCCAGCAGTGTTACAGGCACAGATACGCAGTATTTT.

The V gene is TRBV2, the J gene TRBJ1-6; TRBD1 agrees at 10 bases. CDR3 size: 13 residues. Looked up from germline, CDR1 is SNHLY and CDR2 is FYNNEI. The V gene end was trimmed by 7 bases and the J gene end by 9 bases; junction bases not matched to a gene: 3. The CDR3 protein is CASKGQGSSPLHF. Written as DNA, the CDR3 is TGTGCCAGCAAGGGACAGGGGTCTTCACCCCTCCACTTT.

V is TRBV5-4 and J is TRBJ2-5; 11 bases are shared with TRBD2. The germline gives CDR1 SGHNT, CDR2 YYREEE (reference sequence). CDR3 length: 16 residues. The V and J ends lost 3 bases and 5 bases, in that order; junction bases with no gene match: 9. The CDR3 coding sequence is TGTGCCAGCAGCTCCGATTTTAGCGGGAGGGGCGAGACCCAGTACTTC. This gives the protein CASSSDFSGRGETQYF. Combining the CDR3 with reference TRBV5-4 and TRBJ2-5 gives the whole variable domain ETGVTQSPTHLIKTRGQQVTLRCSSQSGHNTVSWYQQALGQGPQFIFQYYREEENGRGNFPPRFSGLQFPNYSSELNVNALELDDSALYLCASSSDFSGRGETQYFGPGTRLLVL.

The chain couples TRBV6-1 to TRBJ2-7; D is unclear. V lost 2 bases, J lost 2 bases, and 10 bases lay in between. The germline gives CDR1 MNHNS, CDR2 SASEGT. The CDR3 sequence is 14 residues long. Written as DNA, the CDR3 is TGTGCCAGCAGTGAAATTCCTGGCACCTACGAGCAGTACTTC. It codes for CASSEIPGTYEQYF.

The V call is TRBV4-1, the J call TRBJ1-4, with 10 bases lining up with TRBD1. The CDR3 consists of 15 residues. The V gene's germline CDR1 is MGHRA and CDR2 YSYEKL. The J segment lost 8 bases and the V segment lost 1 base, leaving 4 bases of the junction unmatched. CDR3 region: CASSQGQGAYEKLFF. As DNA, the CDR3 is TGCGCCAGCAGCCAAGGACAGGGGGCTTACGAAAAACTGTTTTTT.

The V gene is TRBV6-5, the J gene TRBJ1-6; possible D gene TRBD1, 5 bases. Germline lookup yields CDR1 MNHEY and CDR2 SVGAGI. The CDR3 sequence is 15 residues long. The V gene lost 6 bases and the J gene lost 10 bases, with 19 bases spanning the gap. CDR3 sequence reads: CASSSPRVRESPLHF. The CDR3 bases are TGTGCCAGCAGCTCCCCCAGGGTCCGAGAATCACCCCTCCACTTT.